The clone carrying this T cell receptor (beta chain) was detected once. The sample comes from a study of technical replicates of blood from a handful of donors. The CDR3 totals 15 residues. Germline V gene lookup returns CDR1 MNHNY and CDR2 SVGAGI (reference sequence). V lost 5 bases to trimming and J lost 4 bases, with 17 bases between them. Data came from immunoSEQ multiplex PCR; TCRdb stores just in-frame clones and leaves some out. The sample lists tens of thousands of clones, roughly 94% occurring once. The sample taken for sequencing was T cells isolated from PBMCs. The chain recombines TRBV6-6 with TRBJ1-2; possibly TRBD1 for D (6 bases). The sequence came from a human donor in good health. The CDR3 loop is CASSANRAPIYGYTF. The CDR3 DNA reads as TGTGCCAGCAGTGCGAACAGGGCACCCATCTATGGCTACACCTTC.